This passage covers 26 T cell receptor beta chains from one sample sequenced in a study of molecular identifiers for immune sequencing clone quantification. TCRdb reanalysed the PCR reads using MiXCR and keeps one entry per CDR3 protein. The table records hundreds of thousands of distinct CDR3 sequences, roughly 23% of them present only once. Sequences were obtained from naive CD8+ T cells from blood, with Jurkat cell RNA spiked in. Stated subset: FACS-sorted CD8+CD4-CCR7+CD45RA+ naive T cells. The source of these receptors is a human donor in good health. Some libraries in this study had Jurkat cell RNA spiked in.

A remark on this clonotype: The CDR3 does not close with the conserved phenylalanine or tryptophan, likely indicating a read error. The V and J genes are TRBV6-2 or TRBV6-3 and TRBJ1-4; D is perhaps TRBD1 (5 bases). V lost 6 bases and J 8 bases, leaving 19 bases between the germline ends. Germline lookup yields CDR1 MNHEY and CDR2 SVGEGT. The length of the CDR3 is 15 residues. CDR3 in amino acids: CASRRARDGEEKLFI. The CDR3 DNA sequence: TGTGCCAGCAGGAGAGCCCGGGACGGAGAGGAAAAACTGTTTATT.

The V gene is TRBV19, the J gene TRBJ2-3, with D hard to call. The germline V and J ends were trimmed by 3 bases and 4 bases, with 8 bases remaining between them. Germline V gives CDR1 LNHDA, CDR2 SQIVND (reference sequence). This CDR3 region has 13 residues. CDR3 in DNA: TGTGCCAGTAGTATGAGCGAGGCAGATACGCAGTATTTT. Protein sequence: CASSMSEADTQYF. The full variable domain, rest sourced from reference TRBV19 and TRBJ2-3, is DGGITQSPKYLFRKEGQNVTLSCEQNLNHDAMYWYRQDPGQGLRLIYYSQIVNDFQKGDIAEGYSVSREKKESFPLTVTSAQKNPTAFYLCASSMSEADTQYFGPGTRLTVL.

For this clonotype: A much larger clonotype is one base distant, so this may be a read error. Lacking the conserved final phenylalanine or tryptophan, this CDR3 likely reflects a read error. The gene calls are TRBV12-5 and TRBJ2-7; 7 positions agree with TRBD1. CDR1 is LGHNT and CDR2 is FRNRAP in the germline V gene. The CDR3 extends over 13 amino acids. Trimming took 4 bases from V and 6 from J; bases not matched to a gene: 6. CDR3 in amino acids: CASGWGTGVEQYS. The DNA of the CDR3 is TGTGCTAGTGGTTGGGGAACAGGGGTCGAGCAGTACTCC.

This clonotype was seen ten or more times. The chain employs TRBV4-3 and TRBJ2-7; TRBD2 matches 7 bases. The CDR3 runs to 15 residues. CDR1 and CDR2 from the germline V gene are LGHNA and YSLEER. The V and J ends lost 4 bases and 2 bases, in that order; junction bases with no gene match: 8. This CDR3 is CASSPGGRGTYEQYF. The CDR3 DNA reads TGCGCCAGCAGCCCCGGGGGGAGGGGTACCTACGAGCAGTACTTC.

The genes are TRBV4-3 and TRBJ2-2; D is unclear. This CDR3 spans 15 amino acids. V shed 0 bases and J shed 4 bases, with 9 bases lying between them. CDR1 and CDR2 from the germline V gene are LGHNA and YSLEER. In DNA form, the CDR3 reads TGCGCCAGCAGCCAAGATCCAACTGTCACCGGGGAGCTGTTTTTT. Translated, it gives CASSQDPTVTGELFF.

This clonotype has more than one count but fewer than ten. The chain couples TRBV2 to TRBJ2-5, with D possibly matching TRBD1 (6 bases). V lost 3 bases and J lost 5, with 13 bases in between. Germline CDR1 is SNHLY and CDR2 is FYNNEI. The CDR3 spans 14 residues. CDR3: CASSEAGAVETQYF. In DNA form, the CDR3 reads TGTGCCAGCAGTGAGGCAGGGGCGGTGGAGACCCAGTACTTC.

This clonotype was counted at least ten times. The CDR3 sequence: CASSVDHRKETQYF. The CDR3 nucleotides read TGTGCCAGCAGCGTAGACCACAGGAAAGAGACCCAGTACTTC. V gene TRBV9 combines with J gene TRBJ2-5; maybe TRBD1 (5 bases). Trimming cost V 0 bases and J 3 bases, with 9 bases left between them. Germline CDR1 and CDR2: SGDLS and YYNGEE. The CDR3 is 14 residues long. Full variable domain (rest looked up from reference TRBV9 and TRBJ2-5): DSGVTQTPKHLITATGQRVTLRCSPRSGDLSVYWYQQSLDQGLQFLIQYYNGEERAKGNILERFSAQQFPDLHSELNLSSLELGDSALYFCASSVDHRKETQYFGPGTRLLVL.

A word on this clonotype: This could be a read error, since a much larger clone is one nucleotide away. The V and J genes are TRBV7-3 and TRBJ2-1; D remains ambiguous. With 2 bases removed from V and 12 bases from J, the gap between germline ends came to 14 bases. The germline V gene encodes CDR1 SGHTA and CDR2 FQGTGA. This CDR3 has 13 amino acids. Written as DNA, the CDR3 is TGTGCCAGCAGCTTAGGTCTTAGGGATGGGCAGTTCTTC. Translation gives CASSLGLRDGQFF. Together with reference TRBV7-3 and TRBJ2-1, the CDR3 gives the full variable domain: GAGVSQTPSNKVTEKGKYVELRCDPISGHTALYWYRQSLGQGPEFLIYFQGTGAADDSGLPNDRFFAVRPEGSVSTLKIQRTERGDSAVYLCASSLGLRDGQFFGPGTRLTVL.

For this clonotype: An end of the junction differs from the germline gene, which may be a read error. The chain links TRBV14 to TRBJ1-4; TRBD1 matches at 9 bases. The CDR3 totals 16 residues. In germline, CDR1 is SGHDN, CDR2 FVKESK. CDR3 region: CASSHNKQGAREKLVF. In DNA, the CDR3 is TGTGCCAGCAGTCATAATAAACAGGGGGCTCGTGAAAAACTGGTTTTT.

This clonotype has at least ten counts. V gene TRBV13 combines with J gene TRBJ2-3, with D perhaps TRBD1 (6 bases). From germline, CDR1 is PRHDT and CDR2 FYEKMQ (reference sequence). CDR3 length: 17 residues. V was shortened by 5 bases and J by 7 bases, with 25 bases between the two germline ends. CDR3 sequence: CASSPPSFGGRAHTQYF. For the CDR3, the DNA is TGTGCCAGCAGCCCACCCTCCTTTGGGGGCCGCGCCCATACGCAGTATTTT.

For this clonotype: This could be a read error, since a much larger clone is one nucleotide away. CDR3 coding DNA: TGTGCCAGCAGTGAGAGGACAGGGGGTATGAACACTGAAGCTTTCTTT. This translates into CASSERTGGMNTEAFF. The gene calls are TRBV2 and TRBJ1-1; 10 bases agree with TRBD1. There are 16 residues in the CDR3. V lost 3 bases and J lost 0; bases outside the gene matches: 4. Germline CDR1 SNHLY, CDR2 FYNNEI.

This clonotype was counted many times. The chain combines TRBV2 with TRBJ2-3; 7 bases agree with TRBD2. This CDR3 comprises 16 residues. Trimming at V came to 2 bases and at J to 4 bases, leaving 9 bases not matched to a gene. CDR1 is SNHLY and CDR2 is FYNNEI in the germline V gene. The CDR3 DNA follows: TGTGCCAGCAGTGAATGGGAGGGAGAGGGCCCAGATACGCAGTATTTT. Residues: CASSEWEGEGPDTQYF.

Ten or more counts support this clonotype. The CDR3 loop reads CASSFYREDRQPQHF. The DNA for the CDR3 is TGTGCCAGCAGCTTTTACAGGGAGGATCGTCAGCCCCAGCATTTT. The V and J genes are TRBV5-5 and TRBJ1-5; TRBD1 might be the D (6 bases). The V gene's germline CDR1 is SGHKS and CDR2 YYEKEE (reference sequence). CDR3 length: 15 amino acids. V lost 2 bases, J lost 6 bases, and 15 bases lay in between.

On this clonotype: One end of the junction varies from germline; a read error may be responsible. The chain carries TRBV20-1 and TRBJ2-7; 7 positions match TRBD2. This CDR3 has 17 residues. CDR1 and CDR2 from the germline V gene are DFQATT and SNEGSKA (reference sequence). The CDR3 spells CSARDLRAGSRGYGQYF. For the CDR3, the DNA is TGCAGTGCTAGAGATCTGAGAGCGGGAAGCCGCGGCTACGGGCAGTACTTC.

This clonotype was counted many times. The CDR3 here is CASTLSGGRNTEAFF. The DNA for the CDR3 is TGTGCCAGCACCCTAAGTGGGGGGAGGAACACTGAAGCTTTCTTT. The genes are TRBV14 and TRBJ1-1, with D perhaps matching TRBD1 (5 bases). Germline V CDR1 and CDR2: SGHDN, FVKESK. CDR3 length: 15 residues. V lost 7 bases and J 1 base, leaving 16 bases between the germline ends.

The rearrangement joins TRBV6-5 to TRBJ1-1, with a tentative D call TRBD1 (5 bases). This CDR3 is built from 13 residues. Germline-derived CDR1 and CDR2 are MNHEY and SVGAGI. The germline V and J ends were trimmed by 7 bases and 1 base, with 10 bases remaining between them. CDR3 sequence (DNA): TGTGCCAGCACACAGGTACAGAACACTGAAGCTTTCTTT. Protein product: CASTQVQNTEAFF.

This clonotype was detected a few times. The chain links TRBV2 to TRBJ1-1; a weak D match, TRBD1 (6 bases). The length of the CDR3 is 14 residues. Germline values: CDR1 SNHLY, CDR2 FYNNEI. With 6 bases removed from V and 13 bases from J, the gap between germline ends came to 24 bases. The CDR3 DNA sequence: TGTGCCAGCAGCGATGAAGTGTATGGGGGCCATGTTTTCTTT. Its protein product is CASSDEVYGGHVFF.

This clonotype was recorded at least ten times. This chain's CDR3 is CAISAGSYEQYF. The DNA of the CDR3 is TGTGCCATCAGTGCGGGGTCCTACGAGCAGTACTTC. The rearrangement links TRBV10-3 to TRBJ2-7; TRBD2 might be the D (5 bases). This CDR3 is built from 12 residues. The germline V gene encodes CDR1 ENHRY and CDR2 SYGVKD. The V end lost 4 bases, the J end lost 1 base, and 5 bases lay between the germline ends.

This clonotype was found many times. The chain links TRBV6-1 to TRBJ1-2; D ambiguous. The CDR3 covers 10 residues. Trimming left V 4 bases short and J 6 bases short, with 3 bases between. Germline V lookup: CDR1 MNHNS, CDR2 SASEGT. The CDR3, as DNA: TGTGCCAGCAGTGCAAATGGCTACACCTTC. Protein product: CASSANGYTF.

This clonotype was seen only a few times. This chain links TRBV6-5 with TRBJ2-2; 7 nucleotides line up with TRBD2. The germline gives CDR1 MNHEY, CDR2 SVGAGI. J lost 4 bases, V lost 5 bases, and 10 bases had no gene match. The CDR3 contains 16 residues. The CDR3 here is CASSPHAGEVTGELFF. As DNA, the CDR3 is TGTGCCAGCAGTCCCCATGCGGGAGAGGTCACCGGGGAGCTGTTTTTT.

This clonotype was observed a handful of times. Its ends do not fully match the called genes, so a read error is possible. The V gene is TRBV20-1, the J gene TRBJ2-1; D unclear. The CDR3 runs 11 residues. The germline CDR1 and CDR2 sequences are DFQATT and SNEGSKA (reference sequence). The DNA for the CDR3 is TGCAGTGCTAGAGACGGTGGGGTAGAGCTCTTC. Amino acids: CSARDGGVELF.

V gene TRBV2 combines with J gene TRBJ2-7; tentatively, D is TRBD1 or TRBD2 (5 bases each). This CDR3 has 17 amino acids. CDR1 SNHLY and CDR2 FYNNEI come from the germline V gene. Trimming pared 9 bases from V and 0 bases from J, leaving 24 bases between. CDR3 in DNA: TGTGCCAGTAAGGGACGGGATATTCTCAGGAGCTCCTACGAGCAGTACTTC. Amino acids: CASKGRDILRSSYEQYF.

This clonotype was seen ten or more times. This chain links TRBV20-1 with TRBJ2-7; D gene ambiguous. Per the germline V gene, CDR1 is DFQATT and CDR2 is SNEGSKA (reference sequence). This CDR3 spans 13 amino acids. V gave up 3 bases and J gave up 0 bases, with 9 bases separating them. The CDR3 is CSASRAFSYEQYF. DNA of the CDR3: TGCAGTGCTAGTAGGGCATTCTCCTACGAGCAGTACTTC.

Here the CDR3 reads CASSQERWSSYEQYF. Written as DNA, the CDR3 is TGTGCCAGCAGCCAGGAGCGGTGGAGCTCCTACGAGCAGTACTTC. This chain links TRBV6-6 with TRBJ2-7; D is possibly TRBD2 (5 bases). This CDR3 comprises 15 residues. The germline V gene has CDR1 MNHNY and CDR2 SVGAGI (reference sequence). V lost 6 bases and J lost 0, with 15 bases in between.

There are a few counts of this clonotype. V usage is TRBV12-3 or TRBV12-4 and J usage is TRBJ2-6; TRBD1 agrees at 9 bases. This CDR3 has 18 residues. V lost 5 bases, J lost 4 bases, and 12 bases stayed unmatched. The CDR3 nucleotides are TGTGCCAGCAGTCCCCGGGACAGGGTTTTCGCCGGGGCCAACGTCCTGACTTTC. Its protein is CASSPRDRVFAGANVLTF.

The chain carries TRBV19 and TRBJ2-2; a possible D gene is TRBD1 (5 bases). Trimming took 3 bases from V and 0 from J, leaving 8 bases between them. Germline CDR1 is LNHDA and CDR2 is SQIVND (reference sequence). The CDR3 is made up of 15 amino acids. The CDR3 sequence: CASSMAGTNTGELFF. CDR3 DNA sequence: TGTGCCAGTAGTATGGCAGGGACGAACACCGGGGAGCTGTTTTTT.